These 11 T cell receptor beta chains were sequenced from one sample in a study of T cell repertoires in cytomegalovirus infection. TCRdb called the reads again in MiXCR, with one record for every CDR3 protein. The profile shows about 530,000 distinct CDR3 sequences, less than 30% of them singletons. Sample: PBMCs. The receptor source for this set is a human donor in good health (CMV status not recorded). Some clones in this sample may be carry-over from other donors' samples.

V is TRBV7-8 and J is TRBJ1-4, with 9 positions matching TRBD1. The CDR3 is 14 amino acids. Unmatched junction bases numbered 9, after V lost 5 bases and J lost 11 bases. Germline lookup yields CDR1 SGHVS and CDR2 FQNEAQ. The CDR3 region has the DNA TGTGCCAGCAGCCCTTGGGACAGGGACGGGAAACTGTTTTTT. Amino acids: CASSPWDRDGKLFF.

There are a few counts of this clonotype. The chain is built from TRBV6-2 or TRBV6-3 and TRBJ2-7; D gene uncertain. Germline V gene sequence: CDR1 MNHEY, CDR2 SVGEGT. The CDR3 is 15 amino acids. V was shortened by 2 bases and J by 7 bases, with 18 bases between the two germline ends. The DNA of the CDR3 is TGTGCCAGCAGTTACATGTCGGAGTACGTACGGGAGCAGTACTTC. Amino acids: CASSYMSEYVREQYF.

The chain is built from TRBV3-1 and TRBJ1-2, with 7 bases that match TRBD1. The J segment lost 4 bases and the V segment lost 2 bases, leaving 13 bases of the junction unmatched. This CDR3 is built from 17 residues. Germline CDR1 and CDR2: LGHDT and YNNKEL (reference sequence). This chain's CDR3 is CASSQPTAQGLSYGYTF. CDR3 sequence (DNA): TGTGCCAGCAGCCAACCAACCGCACAGGGGTTGAGCTATGGCTACACCTTC.

This clonotype was seen a handful of times. The rearrangement links TRBV19 to TRBJ2-3, with 8 bases fitting TRBD2. CDR1 is LNHDA and CDR2 is SQIVND in the germline V gene (reference sequence). Germline trimming cut 0 bases from V and 5 bases from J; bases unmatched to any gene: 4. The CDR3 consists of 15 residues. The CDR3 DNA is TGTGCCAGTAGTATAGAAACGGGAGGGTTAGATACGCAGTATTTT. It codes for CASSIETGGLDTQYF.

The chain has TRBV5-4 and TRBJ1-6; D gene unclear. CDR3 length equals 16 residues. The V end lost 3 bases, the J end lost 0 bases, and 10 bases lay between the germline ends. Germline assignment: CDR1 SGHNT and CDR2 YYREEE (reference sequence). The CDR3 DNA follows: TGTGCCAGCAGCTGGATGGGGAGCTCCTATAATTCACCCCTCCACTTT. Translated: CASSWMGSSYNSPLHF. Supplemented by reference TRBV5-4 and TRBJ1-6, the full variable domain reads ETGVTQSPTHLIKTRGQQVTLRCSSQSGHNTVSWYQQALGQGPQFIFQYYREEENGRGNFPPRFSGLQFPNYSSELNVNALELDDSALYLCASSWMGSSYNSPLHFGNGTRLTVT.

The rearrangement links TRBV6-2 or TRBV6-3 to TRBJ1-2; 7 positions match TRBD1. Germline-derived CDR1 and CDR2 are MNHEY and SVGEGT. The CDR3 extends over 14 amino acids. The junction had 7 bases not matched to a gene; V was cut back by 5 bases and J by 4 bases. For the CDR3, the DNA is TGTGCCAGCAGTCAACCGGGACAGATCTATGGCTACACCTTC. Protein sequence: CASSQPGQIYGYTF.

The chain carries TRBV28 and TRBJ2-7, with D perhaps matching TRBD1 or TRBD2 (5 bases each). Trimming cost V 4 bases and J 4 bases, with 14 bases left between them. This CDR3 spans 14 amino acids. Per germline, CDR1 MDHEN and CDR2 SYDVKM. The CDR3 nucleotides read TGTGCCAGCAGTTCCGGGGCCGCCCCTTACGAGCAGTACTTC. Amino acids: CASSSGAAPYEQYF.

The chain is built from TRBV20-1 and TRBJ2-7; TRBD1 matches at 7 bases. Germline CDR1 and CDR2: DFQATT and SNEGSKA (reference sequence). The ends lost 2 bases at V and 13 bases at J; junction bases unmatched: 11. The CDR3 is 12 residues long. CDR3 protein: CSARFTDRDSYF. Here the CDR3 DNA reads TGCAGTGCTAGATTTACAGACAGGGATTCATACTTC.

In this sample, this clonotype turned up a few times. V and J are TRBV30 and TRBJ2-2; 8 bases are shared with TRBD1. This CDR3 is built from 15 residues. Germline V gives CDR1 GTSNPN, CDR2 SVGIG (reference sequence). Losses at the gene ends were 7 bases for V and 2 bases for J; bases not matched to a gene: 9. CDR3 coding DNA: TGTGCCTACCGCAGGGGGCGGATAAACACCGGGGAGCTGTTTTTT. This encodes CAYRRGRINTGELFF.

The chain combines TRBV6-2 or TRBV6-3 with TRBJ2-7; D gene ambiguous. CDR1 is MNHEY, CDR2 SVGEGT, per germline. The V end lost 5 bases, the J end lost 1 base, and 3 bases lay between the germline ends. This CDR3 has 11 residues. CDR3 sequence reads: CASSESYEQYV. CDR3 DNA: TGTGCCAGCAGTGAATCCTACGAGCAGTACGTC.

This clonotype was observed a few times. V usage is TRBV7-6 and J usage is TRBJ2-1, with 8 nucleotides matching TRBD2. V lost 2 bases, J lost 12 bases, and 12 bases stayed unmatched. This CDR3 is built from 15 residues. Germline V gives CDR1 SGHVS, CDR2 FNYEAQ. CDR3 sequence reads: CASSLSGSGKVWQFF. In DNA, the CDR3 is TGTGCCAGCAGCTTATCCGGTAGCGGGAAAGTCTGGCAGTTCTTC.